This T cell receptor beta chain emerged from a study of T cell responses to AZD1222 COVID-19 vaccine. In the study overall: Pooling of second doses given at about 4 or about 12 weeks was done.

From germline, CDR1 is MDHEN and CDR2 SYDVKM. The CDR3 contains 20 residues. The J segment lost 4 bases and the V segment lost 3 bases, leaving 20 bases of the junction unmatched. Sequencing used immunoSEQ multiplex PCR; TCRdb keeps in-frame clones, though not all of them. The sample consists of under 200,000 clones, around nine tenths of them appearing once. This receptor was taken from an adult in good health. Sequenced here: peripheral blood, sampled on day 0 of AZD1222 vaccination. This chain connects TRBV28 to TRBJ1-4; TRBD1 aligns across 7 bases. Written as DNA, the CDR3 is TGTGCCAGCAGTTTTTTGATGTTGACAGGGTCAAGGGGAAGTAATGAAAAACTGTTTTTT. This sequence encodes CASSFLMLTGSRGSNEKLFF.